This entry is about one TCR beta chain. The antigen remains undetermined. The CDR3 is 16 residues long. Germline CDR1 is GTSNPN and CDR2 is SVGIG (reference sequence). The V end was cut by 0 bases, the J end by 0 bases, with 12 bases between. This sample was included in a study of T cell responses to AZD1222 COVID-19 vaccine. Overall study findings and caveats: Every sample of the repertoires postdated the peak T cell response.

TCRdb's table, derived via immunoSEQ multiplex PCR, lists solely in-frame clones and lacks some. This table holds some 190,000 clones, roughly 88% found once. This rearrangement joins TRBV30 to TRBJ1-3, with D unresolved. The sequencing here drew on peripheral blood, taken on day 0 of AZD1222 vaccination. The source is an adult in good health. The CDR3 region has the DNA TGTGCCTGGAGTGTACTCGCACCTTCCTCTGGAAACACCATATATTTT. It encodes CAWSVLAPSSGNTIYF.